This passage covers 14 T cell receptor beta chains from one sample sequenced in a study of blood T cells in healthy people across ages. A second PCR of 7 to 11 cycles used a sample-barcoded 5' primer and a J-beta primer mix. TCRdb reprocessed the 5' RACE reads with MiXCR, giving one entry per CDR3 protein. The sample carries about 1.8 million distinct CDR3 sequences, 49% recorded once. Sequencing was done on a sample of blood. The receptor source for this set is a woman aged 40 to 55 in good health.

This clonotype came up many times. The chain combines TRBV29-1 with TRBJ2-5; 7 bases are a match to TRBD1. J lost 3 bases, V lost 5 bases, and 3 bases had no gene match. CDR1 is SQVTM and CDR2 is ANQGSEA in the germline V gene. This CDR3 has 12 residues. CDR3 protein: CSVSGTEETQYF. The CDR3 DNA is TGCAGCGTTTCCGGGACAGAAGAGACCCAGTACTTC.

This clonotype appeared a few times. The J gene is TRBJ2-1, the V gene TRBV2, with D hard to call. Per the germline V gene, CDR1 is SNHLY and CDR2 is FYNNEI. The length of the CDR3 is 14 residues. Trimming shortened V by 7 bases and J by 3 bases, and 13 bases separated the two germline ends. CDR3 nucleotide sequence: TGTGCCAGCATCCAGCCAGATAGCTACAATGAGCAGTTCTTC. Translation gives CASIQPDSYNEQFF.

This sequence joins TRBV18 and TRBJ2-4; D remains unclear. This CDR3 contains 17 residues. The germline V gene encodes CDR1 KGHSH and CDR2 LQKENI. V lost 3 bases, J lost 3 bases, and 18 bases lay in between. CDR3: CASSPEIPRSDKNIQYF. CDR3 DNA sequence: TGTGCCAGCTCACCCGAGATTCCGAGGTCAGACAAAAACATTCAGTACTTC.

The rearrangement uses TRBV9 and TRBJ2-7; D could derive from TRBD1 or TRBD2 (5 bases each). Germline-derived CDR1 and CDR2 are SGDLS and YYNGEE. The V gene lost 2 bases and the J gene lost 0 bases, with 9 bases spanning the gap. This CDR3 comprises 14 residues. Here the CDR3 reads CASSVGDASYEQYF. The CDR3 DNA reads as TGTGCCAGCAGCGTTGGGGACGCCTCCTACGAGCAGTACTTC.

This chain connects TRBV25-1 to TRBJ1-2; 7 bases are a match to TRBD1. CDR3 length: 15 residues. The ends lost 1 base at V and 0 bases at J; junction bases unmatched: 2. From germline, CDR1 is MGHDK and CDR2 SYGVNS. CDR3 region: CASSESDRPNYGYTF. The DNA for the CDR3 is TGTGCCAGCAGTGAATCGGACAGGCCTAACTATGGCTACACCTTC.

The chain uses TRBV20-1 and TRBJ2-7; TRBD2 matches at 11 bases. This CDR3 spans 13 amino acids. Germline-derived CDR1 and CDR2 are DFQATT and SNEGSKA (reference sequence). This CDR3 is CSWDSGRAYEQYF. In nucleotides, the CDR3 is TGCAGCTGGGATAGCGGGAGGGCCTACGAGCAGTACTTC.

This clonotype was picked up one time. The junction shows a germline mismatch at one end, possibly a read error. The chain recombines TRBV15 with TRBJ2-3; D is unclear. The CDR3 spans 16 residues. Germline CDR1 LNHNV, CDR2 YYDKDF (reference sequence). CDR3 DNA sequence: TGCGCCACCAGCAGAGTTCTTCAGGCTCGTGGGAATACGCAGTATTTT. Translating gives CATSRVLQARGNTQYF. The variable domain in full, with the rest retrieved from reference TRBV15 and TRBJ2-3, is DAMVIQNPRYQVTQFGKPVTLSCSQTLNHNVMYWYQQKSSQAPKLLFHYYDKDFNNEADTPDNFQSRRPNTSFCFLDIRSPGLGDTAMYLCATSRVLQARGNTQYFGPGTRLTVL.

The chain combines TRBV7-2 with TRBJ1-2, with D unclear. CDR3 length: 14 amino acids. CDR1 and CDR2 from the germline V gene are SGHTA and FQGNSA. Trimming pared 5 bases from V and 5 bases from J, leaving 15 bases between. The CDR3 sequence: CASSVQPRAYGYTF. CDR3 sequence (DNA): TGTGCCAGCAGCGTCCAGCCGCGTGCGTATGGCTACACCTTC.

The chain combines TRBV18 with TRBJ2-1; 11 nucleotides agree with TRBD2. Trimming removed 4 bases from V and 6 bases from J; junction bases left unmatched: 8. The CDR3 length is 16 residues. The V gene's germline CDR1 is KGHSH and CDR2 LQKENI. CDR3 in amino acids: CASSLLAGGHPNEQFF. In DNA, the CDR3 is TGTGCCAGCTCACTCCTAGCGGGGGGTCACCCCAATGAGCAGTTCTTC.

CDR3 region: CASGASGQGAILTQYF. CDR3 DNA: TGTGCTAGTGGTGCCAGTGGACAGGGGGCTATTTTGACCCAGTACTTC. This chain uses TRBV12-5 with TRBJ2-5, with 11 bases identical to TRBD1. The V gene's germline CDR1 is LGHNT and CDR2 FRNRAP. The V segment lost 5 bases and the J segment 7 bases; nucleotides outside the gene matches: 12. The CDR3 consists of 16 residues. The variable domain in full, completed from reference TRBV12-5 and TRBJ2-5, reads DARVTQTPRHKVTEMGQEVTMRCQPILGHNTVFWYRQTMMQGLELLAYFRNRAPLDDSGMPKDRFSAEMPDATLATLKIQPSEPRDSAVYFCASGASGQGAILTQYFGPGTRLLVL.

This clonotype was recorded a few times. This CDR3 is CASSHRGDAQETQYF. CDR3 DNA: TGTGCCAGCAGCCACCGGGGGGACGCCCAAGAGACCCAGTACTTC. The chain recombines TRBV3-1 with TRBJ2-5, with TRBD2 matching 7 bases. Germline trimming cut 3 bases from V and 1 base from J; bases unmatched to any gene: 5. CDR3 length: 15 residues. Germline V gene sequence: CDR1 LGHDT, CDR2 YNNKEL (reference sequence).

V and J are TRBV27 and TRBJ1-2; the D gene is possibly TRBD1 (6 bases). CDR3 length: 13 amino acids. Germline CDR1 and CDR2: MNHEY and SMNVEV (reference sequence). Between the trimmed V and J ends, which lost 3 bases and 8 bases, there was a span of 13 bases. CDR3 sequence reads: CASSFTGQGGYTF. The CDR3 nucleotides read TGTGCCAGCAGTTTTACAGGGCAGGGCGGCTACACCTTC.

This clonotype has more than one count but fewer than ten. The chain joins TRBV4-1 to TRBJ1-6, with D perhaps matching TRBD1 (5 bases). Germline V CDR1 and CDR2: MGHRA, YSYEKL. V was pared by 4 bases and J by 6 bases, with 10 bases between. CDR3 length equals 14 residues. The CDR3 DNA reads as TGCGCCAGCAGCCCCAGGGACGGTAATTCACCCCTCCACTTT. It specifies CASSPRDGNSPLHF.

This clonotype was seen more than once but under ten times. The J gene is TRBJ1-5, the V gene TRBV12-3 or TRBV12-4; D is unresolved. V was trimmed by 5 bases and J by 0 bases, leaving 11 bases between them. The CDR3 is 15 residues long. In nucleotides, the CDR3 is TGTGCCAGCAGTCGTCGATCTTATAGCAATCAGCCCCAGCATTTT. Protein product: CASSRRSYSNQPQHF.